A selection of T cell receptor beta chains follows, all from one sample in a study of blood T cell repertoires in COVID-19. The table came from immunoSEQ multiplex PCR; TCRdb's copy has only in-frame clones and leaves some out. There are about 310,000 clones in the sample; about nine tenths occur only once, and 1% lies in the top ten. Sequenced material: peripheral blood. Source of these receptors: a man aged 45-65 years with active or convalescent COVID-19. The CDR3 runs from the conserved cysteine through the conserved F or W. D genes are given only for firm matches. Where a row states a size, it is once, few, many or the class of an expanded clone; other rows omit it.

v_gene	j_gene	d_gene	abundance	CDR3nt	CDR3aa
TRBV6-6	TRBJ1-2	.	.	TGTGCCAGCAGCCAGGATCTTGGAGGCTACACCTTC	CASSQDLGGYTF
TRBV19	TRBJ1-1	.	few	TGTGCCAGTAGTATTAGAGGGATCCACACTGAAGCTTTCTTT	CASSIRGIHTEAFF
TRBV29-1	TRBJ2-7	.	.	TGCAGCGTCCGAGGCGGATTTTCCTACGAGCAGTACTTC	CSVRGGFSYEQYF
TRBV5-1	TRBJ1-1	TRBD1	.	TGCGCCAGCAGCTCAGGACAGGGGCGGCATAGGACTGAAGCTTTCTTT	CASSSGQGRHRTEAFF
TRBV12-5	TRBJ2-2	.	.	TGTGCTAGTGGTTTGGCGGGTAGCCTTAACACCGGGGAGCTGTTTTTT	CASGLAGSLNTGELFF
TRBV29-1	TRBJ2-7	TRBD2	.	TGCAGCGTTGCGACTAGCGGGAGACGACGCGAGCAGTACTTC	CSVATSGRRREQYF
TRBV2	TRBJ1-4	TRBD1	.	TGTGCCAGCAGCGGGGGACAGGGAGAGAGAAAACTGTTTTTT	CASSGGQGERKLFF
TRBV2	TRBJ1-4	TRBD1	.	TGTGCCAGCAGTGGGTGGCAGGGGGCAACTAATGAAAAACTGTTTTTT	CASSGWQGATNEKLFF
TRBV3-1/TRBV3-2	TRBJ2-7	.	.	TGTGCCAGCAGCCAAGCGGAGGGCCTAGCCCTGGAGCAGTACTTC	CASSQAEGLALEQYF
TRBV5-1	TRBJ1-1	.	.	TGCGCCAGCAGCTTGACGGTGGGGCATGGCACTGAAGCTTTCTTT	CASSLTVGHGTEAFF
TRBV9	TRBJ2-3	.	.	TGTGCCAGCAGCGTCTATTCTAGCACAGATACGCAGTATTTT	CASSVYSSTDTQYF
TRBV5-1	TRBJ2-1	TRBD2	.	TGCGCCAGCAGCTTGGAAGGACTAGCTAATGAGCAGTTCTTC	CASSLEGLANEQFF
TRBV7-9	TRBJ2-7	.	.	TGTGCCAGCACAACAAGCTCCTACGAGCAGTACTTC	CASTTSSYEQYF
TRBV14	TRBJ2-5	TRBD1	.	TGTGCCAGCAGCTACCCCACAGGGGCCCCGGAGACCCAGTACTTC	CASSYPTGAPETQYF
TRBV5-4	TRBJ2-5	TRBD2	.	TGTGCCAGCAGCCCCGGGACTAGCGATGGAGAGACCCAGTACTTC	CASSPGTSDGETQYF
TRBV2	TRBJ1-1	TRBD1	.	TGTGCCAGCAGTGGACCTCCGGGACAGGGGATCGTGGGAGCTTTCTTT	CASSGPPGQGIVGAFF
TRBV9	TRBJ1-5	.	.	TGTGCCAGCAGCCCTCAAACCGGGGATCAGCCCCAGCATTTT	CASSPQTGDQPQHF
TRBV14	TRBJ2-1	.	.	TGTGCCAGCAGCCAACTGCAGGGTCCCTACAATGAGCAGTTCTTC	CASSQLQGPYNEQFF
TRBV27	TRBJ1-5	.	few	TGTGCCAGCAGTTTCGGGATGGGGAATCAGCCCCAGCATTTT	CASSFGMGNQPQHF
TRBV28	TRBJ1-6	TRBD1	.	TGTGCCAGCAGTAGTGAGTCCGGGACAGGGCCTTCCAGGGTCCACTTT	CASSSESGTGPSRVHF
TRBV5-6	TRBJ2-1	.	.	TGTGCCAGCAGCTTGATAAATGAGCAGTTCTTC	CASSLINEQFF
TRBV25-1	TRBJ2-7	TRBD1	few	TGTGCCAGCAGTGAATGGGGTAGGGACAGGGGGAGCTACGAGCAGTACTTC	CASSEWGRDRGSYEQYF
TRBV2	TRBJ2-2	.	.	TGTGCCAGCAGACTTACGGGACAGAACACCGGGGAGCTGTTTTTT	CASRLTGQNTGELFF
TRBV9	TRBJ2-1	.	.	TGTGCCAGCAGCGTGGGGCCAGGGGCCAATGAGCAGTTCTTC	CASSVGPGANEQFF
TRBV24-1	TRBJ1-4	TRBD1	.	TGTGCCACCAGTGAGGCCGGGACAGGGGGGGAAAAACTGTTTTTT	CATSEAGTGGEKLFF
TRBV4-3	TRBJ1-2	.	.	TGCGCCAGCAGCCAAGATAACGAAGGGGACTATGGCTACACCTTC	CASSQDNEGDYGYTF